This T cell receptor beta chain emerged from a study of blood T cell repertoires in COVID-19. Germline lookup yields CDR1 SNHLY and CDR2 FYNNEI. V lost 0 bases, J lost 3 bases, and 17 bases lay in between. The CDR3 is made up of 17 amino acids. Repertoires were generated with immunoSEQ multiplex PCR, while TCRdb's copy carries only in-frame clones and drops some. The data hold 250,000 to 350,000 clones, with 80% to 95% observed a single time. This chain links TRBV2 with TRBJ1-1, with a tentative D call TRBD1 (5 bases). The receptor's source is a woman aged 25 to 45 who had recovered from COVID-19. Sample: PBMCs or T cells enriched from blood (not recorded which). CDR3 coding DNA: TGTGCCAGCAGTGAAGCCGGATGGACGCCGGGGGACACTGAAGCTTTCTTT. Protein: CASSEAGWTPGDTEAFF.